This entry lists 30 T cell receptor beta chains sequenced from one sample in a study of regulatory T cells in long-lasting Graves disease. Through Arm-PCR of CDR3 regions and iRepertoire HTBI primers, TCR beta libraries were built. TCRdb analysed the multiplex PCR reads with MiXCR anew, one entry per CDR3 protein. In the table there are roughly 350,000 distinct CDR3 sequences, around 17% of which are singletons. As for time point: newly diagnosed GD, antithyroid drugs for less than 3 months. There was RNA extracted from PBMCs, and the TCR library was made from it. The sample also formed part of further work on T cells in Graves' hyperthyroidism and ophthalmopathy.

This specimen consisted of peripheral blood mononuclear cells (PBMCs), obtained at new diagnosis, from a patient treated with antithyroid drugs. These TCRs come from a man between 40 and 49 years old with Graves disease.

This clonotype was picked up a small number of times. This chain links TRBV6-1 with TRBJ2-7, with 7 bases matching TRBD1. Germline V lookup: CDR1 MNHNS, CDR2 SASEGT. Trimming cost V 6 bases and J 0 bases; bases outside gene matches: 5. The CDR3 loop spans 14 amino acids. The CDR3 loop reads CASRIDRDSYEQYF. CDR3 bases: TGTGCCAGCAGAATAGACAGGGACTCCTACGAGCAGTACTTC.

This clonotype was seen repeatedly, ten times or more. This rearrangement joins TRBV5-1 to TRBJ1-5, with D possibly TRBD1 on 5 matching bases. The germline V gene encodes CDR1 SGHRS and CDR2 YFSETQ. The CDR3 extends over 15 amino acids. V lost 5 bases and J 6 bases, leaving 18 bases between the germline ends. The CDR3 nucleotides are TGCGCCAGCAGTCTGGAAGGGGTGTTCGGTCAGCCCCAGCATTTT. It is translated as CASSLEGVFGQPQHF.

This clonotype was counted a few times. The chain couples TRBV10-3 to TRBJ1-1; D gene uncertain. The CDR3 sequence is 13 residues long. Germline lookup yields CDR1 ENHRY and CDR2 SYGVKD. V lost 10 bases and J lost 1, with 13 bases in between. CDR3 residues: CATRTEPNTEAFF. In nucleotides, the CDR3 is TGTGCCACCAGAACAGAGCCGAACACTGAAGCTTTCTTT.

The J gene is TRBJ2-2, the V gene TRBV5-1; the D gene is possibly TRBD1 (6 bases). The CDR3 consists of 15 residues. Trimming took off 0 bases at V and 0 bases at J, with 6 bases between the two ends. CDR1 SGHRS and CDR2 YFSETQ come from the germline V gene. The CDR3 spells CASSLEGANTGELFF. The CDR3 region has the DNA TGCGCCAGCAGCTTGGAGGGGGCGAACACCGGGGAGCTGTTTTTT.

This clonotype was found many times. The chain carries TRBV28 and TRBJ2-5; D assignment may be TRBD1 or TRBD2 (7 bases each). The CDR3 has 15 amino acids. From germline, CDR1 is MDHEN and CDR2 SYDVKM. Trimming shortened V by 7 bases and J by 5 bases, and 20 bases separated the two germline ends. Written as DNA, the CDR3 is TGTGCCAGCAACCTATCGGGGACAGCGGGGGAGACCCAGTACTTC. As protein: CASNLSGTAGETQYF. Drawing the rest from reference TRBV28 and TRBJ2-5, the complete variable domain is DVKVTQSSRYLVKRTGEKVFLECVQDMDHENMFWYRQDPGLGLRLIYFSYDVKMKEKGDIPEGYSVSREKKERFSLILESASTNQTSMYLCASNLSGTAGETQYFGPGTRLLVL.

This clonotype was counted only a few times. V usage is TRBV7-9 and J usage is TRBJ2-7; no clear D gene. The CDR3 is made up of 13 amino acids. V was shortened by 1 base and J by 3 bases, with 7 bases between the two germline ends. Germline V gene sequence: CDR1 SEHNR, CDR2 FQNEAQ (reference sequence). Written as DNA, the CDR3 is TGTGCCAGCAGCTTAGAGTCGTTCTACGAGCAGTACTTC. As protein: CASSLESFYEQYF.

As regards this clonotype: A read error may be the cause here, since a much bigger clone is one base away. CDR3 in amino acids: CASSERHGQYF. DNA of the CDR3: TGTGCCAGCAGTGAACGACACGGGCAGTACTTC. V is TRBV2 and J is TRBJ2-7; unclear D gene. The CDR3 loop spans 11 amino acids. Trimming shortened V by 2 bases and J by 9 bases, and 8 bases separated the two germline ends. Germline V lookup: CDR1 SNHLY, CDR2 FYNNEI.

This clonotype was detected ten times or more. This rearrangement joins TRBV28 to TRBJ2-3; D may match TRBD1 or TRBD2 (6 bases each). The CDR3 is 18 amino acids. CDR1 and CDR2 (germline): MDHEN, SYDVKM. The V gene lost 5 bases and the J gene lost 2 bases, with 23 bases spanning the gap. The chain's CDR3 is CASSPYTSRGPITDTQYF. CDR3 coding DNA: TGTGCCAGCAGTCCCTATACCTCCCGGGGGCCCATCACAGATACGCAGTATTTT.

In this sample, this clonotype turned up many times. This chain links TRBV2 with TRBJ1-2; 9 positions agree with TRBD1. V dropped 1 base and J dropped 4; count of bases not matched to a gene: 7. This CDR3 has 16 residues. CDR1 is SNHLY, CDR2 FYNNEI, per germline. Written as DNA, the CDR3 is TGTGCCAGCAGTGAAGAAACAGGGGGCTTCCCCTATGGCTACACCTTC. Its translation is CASSEETGGFPYGYTF.

This clonotype has ten or more counts. The genes are TRBV15 and TRBJ1-4, with D hard to call. CDR1 is LNHNV, CDR2 YYDKDF, per germline (reference sequence). Between the trimmed V and J ends, which lost 3 bases and 8 bases, there was a span of 13 bases. This CDR3 has 14 amino acids. The CDR3 loop is CATSSPFREEKLFF. The CDR3 coding sequence is TGTGCCACCAGCAGTCCCTTTCGGGAAGAAAAACTGTTTTTT.

The chain links TRBV7-3 to TRBJ1-1, with D tentatively TRBD1 (5 bases). CDR3 length equals 13 residues. Germline values: CDR1 SGHTA, CDR2 FQGTGA. Between the trimmed V and J ends, which lost 1 base and 8 bases, there was a span of 11 bases. This CDR3 reads CASSLKAGGEAFF. In nucleotides, the CDR3 is TGTGCCAGCAGCTTAAAGGCTGGGGGGGAAGCTTTCTTT.

About this clonotype: Being one base from a much bigger clone, this may be a read error. The rearrangement uses TRBV12-3 or TRBV12-4 and TRBJ1-1; no clear D. The CDR3 spans 12 residues. In DNA, the CDR3 is TGTGCCAGCACCCGAATGAACGCTGAAGCTTTCTTT. Its translation: CASTRMNAEAFF.

This clonotype was counted between two and nine times. The rearrangement links TRBV20-1 to TRBJ2-1; TRBD1 agrees at 8 bases. CDR3 length: 14 amino acids. V shed 6 bases and J 5 bases; nucleotides not matched to a gene: 9. Per the germline V gene, CDR1 is DFQATT and CDR2 is SNEGSKA (reference sequence). CDR3 sequence: CSADPGTGHNEQFF. Here the CDR3 DNA reads TGCAGTGCCGATCCCGGGACAGGTCACAATGAGCAGTTCTTC.

The chain carries TRBV20-1 and TRBJ1-1; no reliable D call. There are 15 residues in the CDR3. Germline V gene sequence: CDR1 DFQATT, CDR2 SNEGSKA (reference sequence). The V end lost 2 bases, the J end lost 1 base, and 14 bases lay between the germline ends. CDR3 protein: CSARLAARENTEAFF. CDR3 in DNA: TGCAGTGCTAGACTGGCAGCGCGCGAGAACACTGAAGCTTTCTTT.

This clonotype was counted between two and nine times. The J gene is TRBJ1-3, the V gene TRBV11-2; a weak D match, TRBD1 (6 bases). CDR3 length: 15 residues. V was pared by 1 base and J by 2 bases, with 9 bases between. Germline CDR1 reads SGHAT; CDR2 reads FQNNGV. The CDR3 nucleotides are TGTGCCAGCAGCTTAGTAAGGGGGACTGGAAACACCATATATTTT. Translating gives CASSLVRGTGNTIYF.

In its sample, this clonotype was seen a few times. This chain links TRBV10-2 with TRBJ1-5; no clear D. Germline loops: CDR1 WSHSY, CDR2 SAAADI. Trimming took 8 bases from V and 5 from J, leaving 13 bases between them. This CDR3 comprises 13 residues. The CDR3 loop is CASGRIPDQPQHF. In DNA form, the CDR3 reads TGCGCCAGCGGCAGGATTCCAGATCAGCCCCAGCATTTT.

At least ten counts were recorded for this clonotype. The genes are TRBV20-1 and TRBJ2-5; weak D call: TRBD1 (7 bases). The germline V gene encodes CDR1 DFQATT and CDR2 SNEGSKA (reference sequence). The CDR3 covers 14 residues. CDR3 region: CSATSRGAQETQYF. In nucleotides, the CDR3 is TGCAGCGCGACCAGCAGGGGGGCGCAAGAGACCCAGTACTTC.

This clonotype was detected ten times or more. The V call is TRBV5-1, the J call TRBJ1-4; D gene unclear. Germline CDR1 and CDR2: SGHRS and YFSETQ. Trimming cost V 1 base and J 0 bases, with 4 bases left between them. The CDR3 is 14 residues long. CDR3 amino acids: CASSLLATNEKLFF. In DNA form, the CDR3 reads TGCGCCAGCAGCTTGCTGGCAACTAATGAAAAACTGTTTTTT.

This clonotype was seen only a few times. The rearrangement joins TRBV28 to TRBJ2-1; the match to TRBD2 covers 14 bases. Germline V lookup: CDR1 MDHEN, CDR2 SYDVKM. The CDR3 contains 15 residues. The trim removed 6 bases at V and 9 bases at J, leaving 7 bases unmatched. The CDR3 coding sequence is TGTGCCAGCAGCCAGGGACTAGCGGGGGCCAGTGAGCAGTTCTTC. As protein: CASSQGLAGASEQFF.

This clonotype has a count of ten or more. An end of the junction does not agree with germline; a read error may underlie this. V and J are TRBV20-1 and TRBJ2-1; D gene ambiguous. The CDR3 contains 14 residues. Germline V gives CDR1 DFQATT, CDR2 SNEGSKA (reference sequence). CDR3 coding DNA: TGCAGTGCTAGCCTTCACAGCTCCTACAATGGGCAGTTCTTC. It codes for CSASLHSSYNGQFF.

DNA for the CDR3: TGTGCCAGCAGCTTCCGGACTAGCGCCTTTAACACCGGGGAGCTGTTTTTT. This codes for CASSFRTSAFNTGELFF. The chain combines TRBV7-9 with TRBJ2-2; 9 positions agree with TRBD2. The V and J ends lost 3 bases and 2 bases, in that order; junction bases with no gene match: 7. CDR3 size: 17 residues. Germline CDR1 SEHNR, CDR2 FQNEAQ (reference sequence). Filled out from reference TRBV7-9 and TRBJ2-2, the complete variable domain reads DTGVSQNPRHKITKRGQNVTFRCDPISEHNRLYWYRQTLGQGPEFLTYFQNEAQLEKSRLLSDRFSAERPKGSFSTLEIQRTEQGDSAMYLCASSFRTSAFNTGELFFGEGSRLTVL.

Comments on this clonotype: Sequence at one end of the junction differs from germline and may be a read error. The CDR3 reads CANSLSGDKYF. CDR3 DNA: TGTGCCAACAGCTTATCAGGGGATAAGTACTTC. The chain carries TRBV11-2 and TRBJ2-7; weak D call: TRBD1 (6 bases). The germline V gene has CDR1 SGHAT and CDR2 FQNNGV. This CDR3 comprises 11 residues.

A few counts support this clonotype. The chain couples TRBV29-1 to TRBJ2-7, with D hard to call. In germline, CDR1 is SQVTM, CDR2 ANQGSEA. The CDR3 is made up of 11 amino acids. Trimming took 4 bases from V and 2 from J, leaving 6 bases between them. As DNA, the CDR3 is TGCAGCGTTGCTGGAACCTACGAGCAGTACTTC. Translated: CSVAGTYEQYF.

This clonotype was recorded many times. The chain links TRBV24-1 to TRBJ2-1, with no clear D. The CDR3 consists of 13 residues. The germline V gene encodes CDR1 KGHDR and CDR2 SFDVKD. Trimming stripped 4 bases from V and 5 bases from J, with 8 bases between. CDR3 nucleotide sequence: TGTGCCACCAGTGAACAGAGAAACAATGAGCAGTTCTTC. Translation gives CATSEQRNNEQFF.

This clonotype was seen repeatedly, ten times or more. V gene TRBV24-1 combines with J gene TRBJ1-5; the D is unclear. The germline V gene has CDR1 KGHDR and CDR2 SFDVKD. V was pared by 2 bases and J by 5 bases, with 3 bases between. The CDR3 loop spans 12 amino acids. The CDR3 sequence is CATSDSDQPQHF. CDR3 bases: TGTGCCACCAGTGATTCCGATCAGCCCCAGCATTTT.

This clonotype was recorded many times. CDR3 protein: CASSFDGGAEAFF. The CDR3 bases are TGCGCCAGCAGCTTTGACGGAGGGGCTGAAGCTTTCTTT. V is TRBV5-1 and J is TRBJ1-1; the D gene is possibly TRBD1 (5 bases). CDR1 is SGHRS and CDR2 is YFSETQ in the germline V gene. The V end was cut by 2 bases, the J end by 6 bases, with 11 bases between. CDR3 length equals 13 residues.

In its sample, this clonotype was seen many times. The chain is built from TRBV10-3 and TRBJ2-3; 8 bases agree with TRBD2. Trimming cost V 7 bases and J 2 bases; bases outside gene matches: 14. Germline CDR1 ENHRY, CDR2 SYGVKD. The CDR3 sequence is 17 residues long. The CDR3 coding sequence is TGTGCCATCAAAGGATTTCTCGGGGGGGGGAACACAGATACGCAGTATTTT. Translated, it gives CAIKGFLGGGNTDTQYF.

V usage is TRBV5-1 and J usage is TRBJ2-5, with 8 nucleotides matching TRBD1. This CDR3 has 15 amino acids. Germline CDR1 and CDR2: SGHRS and YFSETQ. Trimming at V came to 4 bases and at J to 4 bases, leaving 9 bases not matched to a gene. The CDR3 loop reads CASSTWAGQGETQYF. CDR3 coding DNA: TGCGCCAGCAGCACCTGGGCAGGACAGGGAGAGACCCAGTACTTC.

V gene TRBV3-1 combines with J gene TRBJ1-2; 8 nucleotides align to TRBD1. The CDR3 totals 16 residues. CDR1 and CDR2 from the germline V gene are LGHDT and YNNKEL (reference sequence). The ends lost 4 bases at V and 7 bases at J; junction bases unmatched: 14. The CDR3, as DNA: TGTGCCAGCAGCCCCCCAGGCCGGACAGGGTACGCTGGCTACACCTTC. It translates to CASSPPGRTGYAGYTF.

This clonotype occurred a few times. V and J are TRBV6-1 and TRBJ2-3; 9 positions agree with TRBD2. The CDR3 loop spans 14 amino acids. CDR1 MNHNS and CDR2 SASEGT come from the germline V gene. V shed 4 bases, J shed 5 bases, and the junction held 4 bases outside the gene matches. CDR3 nucleotides: TGTGCCAGCAGTGGCGGGGGGGCAATAGATACGCAGTATTTT. Amino acid sequence: CASSGGGAIDTQYF.